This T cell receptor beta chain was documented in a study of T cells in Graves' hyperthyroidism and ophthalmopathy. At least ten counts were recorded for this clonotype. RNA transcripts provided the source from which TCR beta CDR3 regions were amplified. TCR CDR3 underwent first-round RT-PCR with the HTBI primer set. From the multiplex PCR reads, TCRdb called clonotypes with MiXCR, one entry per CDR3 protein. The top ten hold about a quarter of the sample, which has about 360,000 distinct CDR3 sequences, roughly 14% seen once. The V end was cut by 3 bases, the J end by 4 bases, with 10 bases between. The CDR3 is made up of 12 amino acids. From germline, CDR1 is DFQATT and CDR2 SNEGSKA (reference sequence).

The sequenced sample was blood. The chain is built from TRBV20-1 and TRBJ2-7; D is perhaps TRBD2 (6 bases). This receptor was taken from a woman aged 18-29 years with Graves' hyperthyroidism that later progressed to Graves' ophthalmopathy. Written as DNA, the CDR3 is TGCAGTGCTAGCGGGAGTAAGTACGAGCAGTACTTC. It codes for CSASGSKYEQYF.